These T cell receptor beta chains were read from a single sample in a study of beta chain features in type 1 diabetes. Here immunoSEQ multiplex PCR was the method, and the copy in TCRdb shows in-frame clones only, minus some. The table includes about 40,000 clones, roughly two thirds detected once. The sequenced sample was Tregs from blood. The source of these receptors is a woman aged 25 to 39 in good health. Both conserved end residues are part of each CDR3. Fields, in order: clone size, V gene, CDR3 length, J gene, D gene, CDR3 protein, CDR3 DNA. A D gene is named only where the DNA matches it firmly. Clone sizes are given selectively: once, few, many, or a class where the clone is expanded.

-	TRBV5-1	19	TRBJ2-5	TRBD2	CASSLGLLASGIIQETQYF	TGCGCCAGCAGCTTAGGGCTACTCGCTAGCGGCATAATTCAAGAGACCCAGTACTTC
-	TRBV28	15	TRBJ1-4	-	CASSLASARGEKLFF	TGTGCCAGCAGTCTAGCTTCGGCCAGGGGTGAAAAACTGTTTTTT
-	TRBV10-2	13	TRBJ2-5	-	CASSGQLQETQYF	TGCGCCAGCAGCGGACAGCTCCAAGAGACCCAGTACTTC
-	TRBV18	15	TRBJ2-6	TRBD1	CASSDRGSGANVLTF	TGTGCCAGCTCGGACAGGGGGTCTGGGGCCAACGTCCTGACTTTC
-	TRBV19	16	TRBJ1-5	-	CASSSQGSFYHQPQHF	TGTGCCAGTAGTAGTCAGGGTTCATTCTATCATCAGCCCCAGCATTTT
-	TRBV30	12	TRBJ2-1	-	CAWRSLYNEQFF	TGTGCCTGGAGGTCTCTATACAATGAGCAGTTCTTC
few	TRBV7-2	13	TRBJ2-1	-	CASSLARGNEQFF	TGTGCCAGCAGCTTAGCGCGGGGTAATGAGCAGTTCTTC
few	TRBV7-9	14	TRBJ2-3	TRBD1	CASSRDRAVDTQYF	TGTGCCAGCAGCCGGGACAGGGCGGTAGATACGCAGTATTTT
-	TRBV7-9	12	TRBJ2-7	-	CASSLQGSEQYF	TGTGCCAGCAGCTTACAGGGAAGCGAGCAGTACTTC
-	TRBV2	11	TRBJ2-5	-	CASMREETQYF	TGTGCCAGCATGAGGGAAGAGACCCAGTACTTC
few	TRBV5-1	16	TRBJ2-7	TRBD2	CASSLTSGRGSYEQYF	TGCGCCAGCAGCTTGACTAGCGGGAGAGGGTCCTACGAGCAGTACTTC
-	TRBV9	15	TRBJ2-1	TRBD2	CASSALAGGYNEQFF	TGTGCCAGCAGCGCTCTAGCGGGAGGTTACAATGAGCAGTTCTTC
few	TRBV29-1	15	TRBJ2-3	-	CSTPTAALNTDTQYF	TGCAGCACCCCGACCGCGGCCCTAAACACAGATACGCAGTATTTT
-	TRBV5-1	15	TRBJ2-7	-	CASSLIQGGTYEQYF	TGCGCCAGCAGCTTGATACAGGGTGGGACCTACGAGCAGTACTTC
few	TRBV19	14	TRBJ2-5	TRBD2	CASRPSGSLETQYF	TGTGCCAGTCGGCCTAGCGGGAGTTTAGAGACCCAGTACTTC
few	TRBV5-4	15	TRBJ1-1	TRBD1	CASSLSAGGNTEAFF	TGTGCCAGCAGCTTGTCCGCAGGGGGGAACACTGAAGCTTTCTTT
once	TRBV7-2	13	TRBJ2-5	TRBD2	CASSFTGGPSQYF	TGTGCCAGCAGCTTTACGGGAGGGCCTTCCCAGTACTTC
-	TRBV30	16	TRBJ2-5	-	CAWRGGGGWYQETQYF	TGTGCCTGGAGGGGGGGCGGGGGCTGGTATCAAGAGACCCAGTACTTC
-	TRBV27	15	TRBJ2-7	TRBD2	CASSRTSGSPYEQYF	TGTGCCAGCAGTCGGACTAGCGGGAGCCCCTACGAGCAGTACTTC
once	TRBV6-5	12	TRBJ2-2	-	CASTGNTGELFF	TGTGCCAGCACGGGAAACACCGGGGAGCTGTTTTTT
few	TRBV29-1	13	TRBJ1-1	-	CSVGRLVNTEAFF	TGCAGCGTTGGCAGGTTGGTGAACACTGAAGCTTTCTTT
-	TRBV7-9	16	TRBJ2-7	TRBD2	CASSLAQTSGSYEQYF	TGTGCCAGCAGCTTAGCTCAAACTAGCGGCTCCTACGAGCAGTACTTC
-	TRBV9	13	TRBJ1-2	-	CASTAGPNYGYTF	TGTGCCAGCACTGCAGGCCCAAACTATGGCTACACCTTC